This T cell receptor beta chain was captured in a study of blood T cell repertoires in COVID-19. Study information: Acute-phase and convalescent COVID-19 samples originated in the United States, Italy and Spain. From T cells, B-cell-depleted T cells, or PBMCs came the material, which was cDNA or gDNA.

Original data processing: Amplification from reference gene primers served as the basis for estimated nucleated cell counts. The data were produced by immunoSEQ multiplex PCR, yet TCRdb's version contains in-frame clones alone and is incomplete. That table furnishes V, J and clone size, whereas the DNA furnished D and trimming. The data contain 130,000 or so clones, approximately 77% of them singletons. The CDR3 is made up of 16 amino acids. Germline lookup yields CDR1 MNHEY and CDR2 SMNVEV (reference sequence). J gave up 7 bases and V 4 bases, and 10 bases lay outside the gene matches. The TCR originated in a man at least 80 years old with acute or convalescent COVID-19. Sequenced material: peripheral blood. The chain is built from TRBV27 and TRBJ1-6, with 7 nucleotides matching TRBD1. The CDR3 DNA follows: TGTGCCAGCAGTTCCGATACAGGGGTTAGGAATTCACCCCTCCACTTT. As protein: CASSSDTGVRNSPLHF.